The 25 T cell receptor beta chains below all came from one sample that was sequenced in a study of shared clonotypes between healthy human individuals. Sequenced by immunoSEQ multiplex PCR; TCRdb stores in-frame clones only, minus some. The repertoire holds 2 million to 3 million clones, with 90% to 95% as singletons. What was sequenced was naive CD4+ T cells sorted from blood. Specified subset: CD45RA+ positively selected. These receptor sequences come from a man between 18 and 29 years old in good health.

Turning to this clone: Other DNA sequences in this sample translate to the same CDR3. The chain has TRBV5-1 and TRBJ1-5, with D uncertain. Germline lookup yields CDR1 SGHRS and CDR2 YFSETQ. V shed 4 bases and J shed 0 bases, with 5 bases lying between them. This CDR3 region has 13 residues. The CDR3 DNA reads as TGCGCCAGCAGCCCAAATAGCAATCAGCCCCAGCATTTT. As protein: CASSPNSNQPQHF.

The J gene is TRBJ2-2, the V gene TRBV6-6; D is unclear. This CDR3 has 13 residues. The V end was cut by 7 bases, the J end by 8 bases, with 14 bases between. Germline CDR1 reads MNHNY; CDR2 reads SVGAGI (reference sequence). CDR3 in amino acids: CASTPLSSGELFF. The CDR3 bases are TGTGCCAGCACCCCTCTGTCGTCGGGGGAGCTGTTTTTT.

The chain is built from TRBV6-1 and TRBJ1-4; perhaps TRBD1 as D (5 bases). The germline gives CDR1 MNHNS, CDR2 SASEGT. V lost 5 bases and J 8 bases, leaving 12 bases between the germline ends. The CDR3 is 13 residues long. Here the CDR3 reads CASSMRGREKLFF. In nucleotides, the CDR3 is TGTGCCAGCAGTATGAGGGGTCGGGAAAAACTGTTTTTT.

As to this clone: Distinct nucleotide sequences in the sample also encode this CDR3. The chain is built from TRBV7-2 and TRBJ2-3; D gene ambiguous. Per germline, CDR1 SGHTA and CDR2 FQGNSA. This CDR3 has 15 amino acids. Between the trimmed V and J ends, which lost 1 base and 1 base, there was a span of 9 bases. CDR3 in DNA: TGTGCCAGCAGCTTAGACGGACGGGGCACAGATACGCAGTATTTT. This codes for CASSLDGRGTDTQYF. The entire variable domain, with the rest obtained from reference TRBV7-2 and TRBJ2-3, is as follows: GAGVSQSPSNKVTEKGKDVELRCDPISGHTALYWYRQSLGQGLEFLIYFQGNSAPDKSGLPSDRFSAERTGGSVSTLTIQRTQQEDSAVYLCASSLDGRGTDTQYFGPGTRLTVL.

The chain combines TRBV5-8 with TRBJ2-3, with D possibly matching TRBD1 (7 bases). The germline CDR1 and CDR2 sequences are SGHTS and YDEGEE. This CDR3 has 16 residues. Trimming stripped 5 bases from V and 0 bases from J, with 16 bases between. The CDR3 loop reads CASSSLRGASTDTQYF. The CDR3 coding sequence is TGTGCCAGCAGTTCCCTCAGGGGGGCTAGCACAGATACGCAGTATTTT.

The V and J genes are TRBV5-3 and TRBJ2-3; D ambiguous. TRBV5-3 is assigned to the ORF class and has an uncertain function. Trimming took 2 bases from V and 3 from J, leaving 4 bases between them. The CDR3 sequence is 12 residues long. The CDR3 here is CARSFRTDTQYF. The CDR3 coding sequence is TGTGCCAGAAGCTTTAGGACAGATACGCAGTATTTT.

The J gene is TRBJ2-5, the V gene TRBV11-2, with TRBD1 matching over 7 bases. CDR1 and CDR2 (germline): SGHAT, FQNNGV. This CDR3 region has 16 residues. The V segment lost 1 base and the J segment 2 bases; nucleotides outside the gene matches: 7. CDR3 sequence reads: CASSLADRFTQETQYF. The CDR3, as DNA: TGTGCCAGCAGCTTAGCGGACAGGTTCACGCAAGAGACCCAGTACTTC.

The V and J genes are TRBV5-1 and TRBJ2-1, with 10 bases aligning to TRBD2. Germline V gene data show CDR1 as SGHRS and CDR2 as YFSETQ. Unmatched junction bases numbered 5, after V lost 5 bases and J lost 6 bases. The CDR3 length is 14 residues. The CDR3 reads CASSHSGRINEQFF. CDR3 DNA: TGCGCCAGCAGTCATAGCGGGAGGATCAATGAGCAGTTCTTC. The variable domain in full, completed from reference TRBV5-1 and TRBJ2-1, reads KAGVTQTPRYLIKTRGQQVTLSCSPISGHRSVSWYQQTPGQGLQFLFEYFSETQRNKGNFPGRFSGRQFSNSRSEMNVSTLELGDSALYLCASSHSGRINEQFFGPGTRLTVL.

This clone has a single count. The chain combines TRBV9 with TRBJ1-3; unclear D gene. Germline assignment: CDR1 SGDLS and CDR2 YYNGEE. CDR3 length equals 16 residues. Trimming removed 4 bases at V and 3 bases at J, with 17 bases between. In nucleotides, the CDR3 is TGTGCCAGCAGCCCTCGTTCCGGCGCAAGTGGAAACACCATATATTTT. Translated, it gives CASSPRSGASGNTIYF.

This chain joins TRBV5-6 and TRBJ2-2, with 9 bases identical to TRBD1. J was trimmed by 6 bases and V by 3 bases; bases with no gene match: 3. CDR1 is SGHDT, CDR2 YYEEEE, per germline. This CDR3 spans 14 amino acids. Written as DNA, the CDR3 is TGTGCCAGCAGCTGGGACAGGGCGGCCGGGGAGCTGTTTTTT. Its translation is CASSWDRAAGELFF.

With regard to this clone: Other nucleotide sequences from this sample produce the same CDR3. The chain employs TRBV4-3 and TRBJ2-2; D is unclear. This CDR3 spans 14 amino acids. Germline V gene data show CDR1 as LGHNA and CDR2 as YSLEER. V lost 0 bases to trimming and J lost 4 bases, with 6 bases between them. CDR3 sequence: CASSQDGSTGELFF. CDR3 bases: TGCGCCAGCAGCCAAGACGGGTCCACCGGGGAGCTGTTTTTT.

The rearrangement uses TRBV29-1 and TRBJ2-3; D perhaps matches TRBD1 (7 bases). This CDR3 comprises 15 residues. The ends were cut back, 7 bases at V and 4 bases at J, with 21 bases in the middle. Germline V gives CDR1 SQVTM, CDR2 ANQGSEA. DNA of the CDR3: TGCAGCGATCGGGACTCCAGGGGGAGACCAGATACGCAGTATTTT. Its translation: CSDRDSRGRPDTQYF.

The chain combines TRBV7-9 with TRBJ1-1; D is unresolved. Looked up from germline, CDR1 is SEHNR and CDR2 is FQNEAQ (reference sequence). The V end lost 3 bases, the J end lost 1 base, and 9 bases lay between the germline ends. The CDR3 length is 14 residues. CDR3 amino acids: CASSFIRTNTEAFF. CDR3 in DNA: TGTGCCAGCAGCTTTATCCGGACGAACACTGAAGCTTTCTTT.

CDR3 nucleotides: TGCGCCAGCAGCGGGAGACAGGGGAATGAGCAGTTCTTC. Translated, it gives CASSGRQGNEQFF. The genes are TRBV5-1 and TRBJ2-1, with TRBD1 identical over 8 bases. Per the germline V gene, CDR1 is SGHRS and CDR2 is YFSETQ. The J segment lost 7 bases and the V segment lost 4 bases, leaving 4 bases of the junction unmatched. The CDR3 runs to 13 residues.

In DNA, the CDR3 is TGTGCCAGCGCTGAGACCGGACAGTTAGATAATTCACCCCTCCACTTT. Protein product: CASAETGQLDNSPLHF. This sequence joins TRBV19 and TRBJ1-6; possibly TRBD1 for D (6 bases). CDR1 LNHDA and CDR2 SQIVND come from the germline V gene (reference sequence). This CDR3 comprises 16 residues. The germline V and J ends were trimmed by 9 bases and 5 bases, with 20 bases remaining between them.

The chain employs TRBV9 and TRBJ1-3, with unresolved D. The CDR3 sequence is 15 residues long. From germline, CDR1 is SGDLS and CDR2 YYNGEE. V was cut by 4 bases and J by 0 bases, with 11 bases left in between. The CDR3 sequence: CASSPAGNSGNTIYF. DNA for the CDR3: TGTGCCAGCAGCCCTGCGGGGAACTCTGGAAACACCATATATTTT. Looking up the rest from reference TRBV9 and TRBJ1-3 gives the full variable domain: DSGVTQTPKHLITATGQRVTLRCSPRSGDLSVYWYQQSLDQGLQFLIQYYNGEERAKGNILERFSAQQFPDLHSELNLSSLELGDSALYFCASSPAGNSGNTIYFGEGSWLTVV.

The rearrangement uses TRBV30 and TRBJ1-1; D is unclear. The CDR3 sequence is 15 residues long. V was pared by 0 bases and J by 0 bases, with 11 bases between. The germline gives CDR1 GTSNPN, CDR2 SVGIG (reference sequence). The CDR3 reads CAWSVRLRLNTEAFF. In DNA form, the CDR3 reads TGTGCCTGGAGTGTACGCCTACGATTGAACACTGAAGCTTTCTTT.

The V call is TRBV18, the J call TRBJ2-7; 9 bases are a match to TRBD1. This CDR3 has 15 residues. V lost 6 bases, J lost 4 bases, and 10 bases stayed unmatched. CDR1 and CDR2 (germline): KGHSH, LQKENI. For the CDR3, the DNA is TGTGCCAGCTCGTCGTGGGGGGACAGGGCATACGAGCAGTACTTC. Amino acids: CASSSWGDRAYEQYF.

The chain uses TRBV6-1 and TRBJ2-1; no firm D call. V was trimmed by 5 bases and J by 3 bases, leaving 11 bases between them. The germline V gene encodes CDR1 MNHNS and CDR2 SASEGT. The CDR3 consists of 14 residues. CDR3 sequence (DNA): TGTGCCAGCAGTCCAGAAGCTCTCTACAATGAGCAGTTCTTC. The encoded protein is CASSPEALYNEQFF.

The genes are TRBV10-2 and TRBJ2-7, with D perhaps given as TRBD1 or TRBD2 (6 bases each). There are 15 residues in the CDR3. Germline V gives CDR1 WSHSY, CDR2 SAAADI. V shed 3 bases and J shed 1 base, with 13 bases lying between them. CDR3 sequence (DNA): TGCGCCAGCAGTGAAGGAGGGGGGCCGTCCTACGAGCAGTACTTC. The encoded protein is CASSEGGGPSYEQYF.

The rearrangement uses TRBV4-1 and TRBJ1-1, with 8 bases aligning to TRBD1. Looked up from germline, CDR1 is MGHRA and CDR2 is YSYEKL. The CDR3 has 17 amino acids. After removal of 4 bases from V and 6 bases from J, the junction contained 16 bases not matched to a gene. CDR3 sequence reads: CASSRQPPPGQEAEAFF. In nucleotides, the CDR3 is TGCGCCAGCAGCCGCCAACCCCCTCCGGGACAGGAGGCTGAAGCTTTCTTT.

The V and J genes are TRBV19 and TRBJ1-2; 10 nucleotides agree with TRBD1. V lost 4 bases and J lost 6; bases outside the gene matches: 11. Germline CDR1 and CDR2: LNHDA and SQIVND (reference sequence). CDR3 length: 16 residues. The CDR3: CASSTGDRGQFHGYTF. The CDR3 DNA reads TGTGCCAGTAGTACCGGCGACAGGGGGCAATTTCATGGCTACACCTTC.

The chain is built from TRBV27 and TRBJ2-3; D is uncertain. There are 12 residues in the CDR3. Trimming cost V 8 bases and J 4 bases, with 10 bases left between them. CDR1 is MNHEY, CDR2 SMNVEV, per germline (reference sequence). This CDR3 reads CASGVIADTQYF. The DNA for the CDR3 is TGTGCCAGCGGGGTAATAGCAGATACGCAGTATTTT.

The CDR3 coding sequence is TGCAGCGTTGCGCGCGGGGTTTGGGACACTGAAGCTTTCTTT. Translated, it gives CSVARGVWDTEAFF. The chain uses TRBV29-1 and TRBJ1-1; D call uncertain. Deletions cut 4 bases from V and 3 bases from J, with 15 bases between. The CDR3 is 14 amino acids. Per germline, CDR1 SQVTM and CDR2 ANQGSEA. The full variable domain, with the rest looked up from reference TRBV29-1 and TRBJ1-1, is SAVISQKPSRDICQRGTSLTIQCQVDSQVTMMFWYRQQPGQSLTLIATANQGSEATYESGFVIDKFPISRPNLTFSTLTVSNMSPEDSSIYLCSVARGVWDTEAFFGQGTRLTVV.

This chain links TRBV4-1 with TRBJ1-2; D unclear. The germline CDR1 and CDR2 sequences are MGHRA and YSYEKL. This CDR3 is built from 15 residues. Trimming removed 1 base from V and 0 bases from J, with 9 bases in between. CDR3 coding DNA: TGCGCCAGCAGCCAAGGTGTGACACCTAACTATGGCTACACCTTC. Its protein is CASSQGVTPNYGYTF.